These 15 T cell receptor beta chains were sequenced from one sample in a study of blood T cell repertoires in COVID-19. This table comes from immunoSEQ multiplex PCR, and its TCRdb copy is limited to in-frame clones, with some not included. The sample lists fewer than 400,000 clones, approximately 85% occurring once. Material: PBMCs or T cells enriched from blood (not recorded which). All receptors derive from a man under 40 who had recovered from COVID-19.

CDR3 bases: TGTGCCTGGAGAGAGCACGGTAATGAAAAACTGTTTTTT. It translates to CAWREHGNEKLFF. The chain is built from TRBV30 and TRBJ1-4; D is undetermined. The germline V gene encodes CDR1 GTSNPN and CDR2 SVGIG (reference sequence). CDR3 length equals 13 residues. V was cut by 3 bases and J by 4 bases, with 9 bases left in between.

With regard to this clone: Distinct nucleotide sequences in the sample also encode this CDR3. The rearrangement links TRBV5-1 to TRBJ2-5; TRBD1 aligns across 7 bases. Germline V gene data show CDR1 as SGHRS and CDR2 as YFSETQ. The V and J ends lost 3 bases and 2 bases, in that order; junction bases with no gene match: 4. There are 14 residues in the CDR3. The CDR3 spells CASSSGTAQETQYF. CDR3 DNA sequence: TGCGCCAGCAGCTCCGGGACAGCACAAGAGACCCAGTACTTC.

The rearrangement joins TRBV4-2 to TRBJ2-3; TRBD2 matches 11 bases. The germline gives CDR1 LGHNA, CDR2 YNFKEQ. Trimming cost V 1 base and J 6 bases; bases outside gene matches: 15. The CDR3 covers 19 residues. In DNA form, the CDR3 reads TGTGCCAGCAGCCAAGGACTAGCGGGGTACTTTCGAGAGACGGATACGCAGTATTTT. This codes for CASSQGLAGYFRETDTQYF.

J is TRBJ2-2 and V is TRBV3-1 (or the pseudogene TRBV3-2); TRBD1 might be the D (5 bases). CDR1 is LGHDT, CDR2 YNNKEL, per germline (reference sequence). The CDR3 contains 14 residues. The V end was cut by 5 bases, the J end by 5 bases, with 12 bases between. CDR3 region: CASSDRGKTGELFF. CDR3 coding DNA: TGTGCCAGCAGCGATAGGGGAAAGACCGGGGAGCTGTTTTTT.

The gene calls are TRBV5-1 and TRBJ2-3; perhaps TRBD1 as D (5 bases). The V end was cut by 4 bases, the J end by 2 bases, with 14 bases between. Germline CDR1 SGHRS, CDR2 YFSETQ. The CDR3 covers 15 residues. CDR3 region: CASSPGQTYTDTQYF. The CDR3 nucleotides are TGCGCCAGCAGCCCAGGACAAACCTACACAGATACGCAGTATTTT.

The chain is built from TRBV6-5 and TRBJ1-1; D remains ambiguous. The germline V and J ends were trimmed by 8 bases and 6 bases, with 19 bases remaining between them. In germline, CDR1 is MNHEY, CDR2 SVGAGI. CDR3 size: 14 residues. CDR3 nucleotide sequence: TGTGCCAGCGGTAACAGTTATCTCTACTCTGAAGCTTTCTTT. Its protein is CASGNSYLYSEAFF.

The chain carries TRBV6-1 and TRBJ2-5; 8 nucleotides line up with TRBD2. Germline CDR1 reads MNHNS; CDR2 reads SASEGT. Losses at the gene ends were 2 bases for V and 0 bases for J; bases not matched to a gene: 2. The CDR3 has 15 amino acids. The CDR3: CASSELAGNQETQYF. The CDR3 DNA reads TGTGCCAGCAGTGAACTAGCGGGTAACCAAGAGACCCAGTACTTC.

V usage is TRBV30 and J usage is TRBJ2-2, with D perhaps TRBD2 (5 bases). This CDR3 has 13 residues. Trimming took 3 bases from V and 5 from J, leaving 10 bases between them. The V gene's germline CDR1 is GTSNPN and CDR2 SVGIG (reference sequence). DNA of the CDR3: TGTGCCTGGAGGCCGGACTTGACCGGGGAGCTGTTTTTT. Its translation is CAWRPDLTGELFF.

The chain links TRBV9 to TRBJ1-1; no reliable D call. This CDR3 has 13 residues. The V and J ends lost 4 bases and 11 bases respectively, with 18 bases between them. The germline gives CDR1 SGDLS, CDR2 YYNGEE. CDR3 coding DNA: TGTGCCAGCAGCCCTCGAGGGCGGGAGAGGGCTTTCTTT. Translation gives CASSPRGRERAFF.

This sequence joins TRBV10-3 and TRBJ1-6; no reliable D call. Trimming shortened V by 8 bases and J by 2 bases, and 7 bases separated the two germline ends. CDR1 is ENHRY, CDR2 SYGVKD, per germline. CDR3 length: 13 amino acids. The CDR3 reads CAIGGTYNSPLHF. In DNA, the CDR3 is TGTGCCATCGGCGGGACCTATAATTCACCCCTCCACTTT.

The V and J genes are TRBV9 and TRBJ2-6; tentative D call: TRBD2 (6 bases). This CDR3 is 17 amino acids long. The germline gives CDR1 SGDLS, CDR2 YYNGEE. Trimming removed 2 bases from V and 1 base from J, with 13 bases in between. The CDR3 loop is CASSVTGTGSGANVLTF. The CDR3 DNA reads as TGTGCCAGCAGCGTGACCGGGACTGGGTCTGGGGCCAACGTCCTGACTTTC.

This clone was detected only once. The chain has TRBV30 and TRBJ2-7; D is unresolved. V lost 3 bases and J lost 0, with 3 bases in between. Per the germline V gene, CDR1 is GTSNPN and CDR2 is SVGIG (reference sequence). This CDR3 contains 11 residues. The CDR3 DNA reads TGTGCCTGGAGCTCCTCCTACGAGCAGTACTTC. Translated, it gives CAWSSSYEQYF.

As regards this clone: Other DNA sequences within the sample encode an identical CDR3. The V and J genes are TRBV3-1 (or the pseudogene TRBV3-2) and TRBJ1-1; TRBD1 might be the D (5 bases). The CDR3 is 14 amino acids. The germline V gene encodes CDR1 LGHDT and CDR2 YNNKEL (reference sequence). The V and J ends lost 0 bases and 1 base respectively, with 6 bases between them. CDR3 DNA sequence: TGTGCCAGCAGCCAAGACGGGGGGAACACTGAAGCTTTCTTT. This sequence encodes CASSQDGGNTEAFF.

In its sample, this clone was seen once. The chain uses TRBV2 and TRBJ2-7; D is possibly TRBD1 (6 bases). The germline V gene encodes CDR1 SNHLY and CDR2 FYNNEI. V was pared by 2 bases and J by 0 bases, with 8 bases between. This CDR3 is built from 14 residues. The chain's CDR3 is CASSERTASYEQYF. Here the CDR3 DNA reads TGTGCCAGCAGTGAAAGGACAGCCTCCTACGAGCAGTACTTC.

The chain uses TRBV11-2 and TRBJ2-1; maybe TRBD1 (5 bases). The germline V and J ends were trimmed by 4 bases and 5 bases, with 12 bases remaining between them. Germline CDR1 SGHAT, CDR2 FQNNGV. CDR3 length: 14 amino acids. CDR3 in DNA: TGTGCCAGCAGCTCTATGGGGCGGAACAATGAGCAGTTCTTC. This sequence encodes CASSSMGRNNEQFF. The complete variable domain, with remaining parts taken from reference TRBV11-2 and TRBJ2-1, reads EAGVAQSPRYKIIEKRQSVAFWCNPISGHATLYWYQQILGQGPKLLIQFQNNGVVDDSQLPKDRFSAERLKGVDSTLKIQPAKLEDSAVYLCASSSMGRNNEQFFGPGTRLTVL.